A selection of T cell receptor beta chains follows, all from one sample in a study of blood T cell repertoires in COVID-19. Method: immunoSEQ multiplex PCR; TCRdb's copy keeps in-frame clones and lacks some. The data show some 220,000 clones, with 70% to 90% seen just once and 3% to 3.5% held by the top ten. The sequenced sample consisted of PBMCs or T cells enriched from blood (not recorded which). The receptor source for this set is a woman aged 45-59 years in a cohort exposed to, infected with or recovered from COVID-19 (not recorded which). Each CDR3 is given with its conserved first and last residue. A D gene is named only where the DNA matches it firmly. Size is omitted from some rows. Given values are once, few, many or a class for expanded clones.

TRBV7-2	TRBD1	TRBJ2-1	.	CASSLAGTGSSYNEQFF	TGTGCCAGCAGCTTAGCCGGGACAGGGAGCTCCTACAATGAGCAGTTCTTC
TRBV7-9	TRBD1	TRBJ2-5	.	CASSEQGAVQYF	TGTGCCAGCAGCGAACAGGGGGCGGTCCAGTACTTC
TRBV15	.	TRBJ2-1	.	CATSRGDEQFF	TGTGCCACCAGCAGAGGCGATGAGCAGTTCTTC
TRBV24-1	.	TRBJ2-5	.	CATSSVGLVGETQYF	TGTGCCACCAGTTCCGTCGGACTGGTAGGGGAGACCCAGTACTTC
TRBV5-1	TRBD1	TRBJ2-7	once	CASSSPDRGYSYEQYF	TGCGCCAGCAGCTCCCCGGACAGGGGCTATTCCTACGAGCAGTACTTC
TRBV10-3	.	TRBJ1-5	.	CAISASVGNQPQHF	TGTGCCATCAGTGCTTCGGTTGGCAATCAGCCCCAGCATTTT
TRBV6-4	TRBD2	TRBJ2-1	.	CASSPGGAVNEQFF	TGTGCCAGCAGTCCCGGGGGGGCCGTTAATGAGCAGTTCTTC
TRBV9	TRBD1	TRBJ1-1	.	CASSAGQGLIEAFF	TGTGCCAGCAGCGCCGGACAGGGGCTTATTGAAGCTTTCTTT
TRBV19	.	TRBJ2-7	.	CASSGVGQGAGEQYF	TGTGCCAGTAGTGGTGTGGGCCAGGGTGCTGGCGAGCAGTACTTC
TRBV7-9	.	TRBJ1-1	.	CASSLAGGNTEAFF	TGTGCCAGCAGCTTAGCAGGGGGGAACACTGAAGCTTTCTTT
TRBV19	.	TRBJ1-3	.	CASINTGYLQASSGNTIYF	TGTGCCAGTATAAACACAGGATACCTCCAAGCGTCATCTGGAAACACCATATATTTT
TRBV7-2	TRBD1	TRBJ1-3	once	CASSLAGQGYGNTIYF	TGTGCCAGCAGCTTAGCGGGACAGGGGTACGGAAACACCATATATTTT
TRBV19	.	TRBJ1-2	.	CASSIVEGSGGYTF	TGTGCCAGTAGTATAGTAGAGGGTAGTGGTGGCTACACCTTC
TRBV19	.	TRBJ1-2	.	CASSLDTRAYGYTF	TGTGCCAGTAGTCTAGACACGAGGGCTTATGGCTACACCTTC
TRBV7-2	.	TRBJ2-3	.	CASSLLSSGETQYF	TGTGCCAGCAGCTTACTTTCGTCGGGGGAAACGCAGTATTTT
TRBV19	.	TRBJ2-3	.	CASSIGARADTQYF	TGTGCCAGTAGTATAGGAGCGAGGGCAGATACGCAGTATTTT
TRBV7-3	TRBD2	TRBJ2-1	.	CASSLQLAGKNEQFF	TGTGCCAGCAGCTTACAGCTAGCGGGGAAGAATGAGCAGTTCTTC
TRBV24-1	TRBD1	TRBJ1-1	once	CATSDSRTGREAFF	TGTGCCACCAGTGATTCAAGGACAGGGAGAGAAGCTTTCTTT
TRBV30	.	TRBJ1-1	.	CAWIGGTGRSWTEAFF	TGTGCCTGGATAGGTGGAACAGGGCGAAGTTGGACTGAAGCTTTCTTT
TRBV9	TRBD2	TRBJ2-2	few	CASSVVSSGVAGELFF	TGTGCCAGCAGCGTAGTTTCTAGCGGGGTAGCCGGGGAGCTGTTTTTT
TRBV6-2/TRBV6-3	TRBD2	TRBJ2-5	.	CASSRRTSGEETQYF	TGTGCCAGCAGTAGAAGGACTAGCGGGGAGGAGACCCAGTACTTC
TRBV13	.	TRBJ1-1	.	CASSSSGNTEAFF	TGTGCCAGCAGCTCGAGCGGGAACACTGAAGCTTTCTTT
TRBV10-3	TRBD1	TRBJ1-1	.	CAIRTTGDNTEAFF	TGTGCCATCAGGACTACAGGGGATAACACTGAAGCTTTCTTT
TRBV25-1	TRBD1	TRBJ1-6	few	CASSGYTGQGDNSPLHF	TGTGCCAGCAGTGGATACACGGGACAGGGCGATAATTCACCCCTCCACTTT
TRBV12-5	TRBD1	TRBJ2-5	.	CASGSTLTQTGSGETQYF	TGTGCTAGTGGTTCGACGTTAACGCAGACAGGGTCGGGGGAGACCCAGTACTTC
TRBV6-5	.	TRBJ1-1	.	CASSYSRFNTEAFF	TGTGCCAGCAGTTACTCGAGGTTCAACACTGAAGCTTTCTTT
TRBV3-1/TRBV3-2	.	TRBJ2-5	.	CASSRPQGQETQYF	TGTGCCAGCAGCCGCCCTCAGGGGCAAGAGACCCAGTACTTC
TRBV2	.	TRBJ1-5	.	CASTQPGLKPQHF	TGTGCCAGCACCCAACCAGGGTTGAAGCCCCAGCATTTT
TRBV4-3	.	TRBJ1-1	.	CASSRAQDTEAFF	TGCGCCAGCAGCCGGGCCCAGGACACTGAAGCTTTCTTT